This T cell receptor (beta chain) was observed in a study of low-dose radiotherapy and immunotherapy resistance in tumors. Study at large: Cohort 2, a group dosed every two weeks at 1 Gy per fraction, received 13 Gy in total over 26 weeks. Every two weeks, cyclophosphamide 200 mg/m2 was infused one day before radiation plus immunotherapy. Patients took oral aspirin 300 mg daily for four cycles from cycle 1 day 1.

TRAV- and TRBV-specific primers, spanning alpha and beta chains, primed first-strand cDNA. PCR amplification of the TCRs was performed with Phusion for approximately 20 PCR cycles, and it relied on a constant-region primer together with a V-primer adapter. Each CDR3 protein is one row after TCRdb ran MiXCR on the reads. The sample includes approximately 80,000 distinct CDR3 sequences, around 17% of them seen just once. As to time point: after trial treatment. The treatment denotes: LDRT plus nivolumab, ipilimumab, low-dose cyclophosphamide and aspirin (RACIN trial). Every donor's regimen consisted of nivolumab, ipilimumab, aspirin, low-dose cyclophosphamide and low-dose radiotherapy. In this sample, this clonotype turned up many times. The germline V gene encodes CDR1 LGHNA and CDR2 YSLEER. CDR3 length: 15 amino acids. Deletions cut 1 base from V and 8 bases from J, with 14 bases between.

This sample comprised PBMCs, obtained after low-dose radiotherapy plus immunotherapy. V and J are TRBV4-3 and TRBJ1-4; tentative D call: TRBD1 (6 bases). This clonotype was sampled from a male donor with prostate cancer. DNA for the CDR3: TGCGCCAGCAGCCAAGCATCAGGGGATGGGGAAAAACTGTTTTTT. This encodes CASSQASGDGEKLFF.